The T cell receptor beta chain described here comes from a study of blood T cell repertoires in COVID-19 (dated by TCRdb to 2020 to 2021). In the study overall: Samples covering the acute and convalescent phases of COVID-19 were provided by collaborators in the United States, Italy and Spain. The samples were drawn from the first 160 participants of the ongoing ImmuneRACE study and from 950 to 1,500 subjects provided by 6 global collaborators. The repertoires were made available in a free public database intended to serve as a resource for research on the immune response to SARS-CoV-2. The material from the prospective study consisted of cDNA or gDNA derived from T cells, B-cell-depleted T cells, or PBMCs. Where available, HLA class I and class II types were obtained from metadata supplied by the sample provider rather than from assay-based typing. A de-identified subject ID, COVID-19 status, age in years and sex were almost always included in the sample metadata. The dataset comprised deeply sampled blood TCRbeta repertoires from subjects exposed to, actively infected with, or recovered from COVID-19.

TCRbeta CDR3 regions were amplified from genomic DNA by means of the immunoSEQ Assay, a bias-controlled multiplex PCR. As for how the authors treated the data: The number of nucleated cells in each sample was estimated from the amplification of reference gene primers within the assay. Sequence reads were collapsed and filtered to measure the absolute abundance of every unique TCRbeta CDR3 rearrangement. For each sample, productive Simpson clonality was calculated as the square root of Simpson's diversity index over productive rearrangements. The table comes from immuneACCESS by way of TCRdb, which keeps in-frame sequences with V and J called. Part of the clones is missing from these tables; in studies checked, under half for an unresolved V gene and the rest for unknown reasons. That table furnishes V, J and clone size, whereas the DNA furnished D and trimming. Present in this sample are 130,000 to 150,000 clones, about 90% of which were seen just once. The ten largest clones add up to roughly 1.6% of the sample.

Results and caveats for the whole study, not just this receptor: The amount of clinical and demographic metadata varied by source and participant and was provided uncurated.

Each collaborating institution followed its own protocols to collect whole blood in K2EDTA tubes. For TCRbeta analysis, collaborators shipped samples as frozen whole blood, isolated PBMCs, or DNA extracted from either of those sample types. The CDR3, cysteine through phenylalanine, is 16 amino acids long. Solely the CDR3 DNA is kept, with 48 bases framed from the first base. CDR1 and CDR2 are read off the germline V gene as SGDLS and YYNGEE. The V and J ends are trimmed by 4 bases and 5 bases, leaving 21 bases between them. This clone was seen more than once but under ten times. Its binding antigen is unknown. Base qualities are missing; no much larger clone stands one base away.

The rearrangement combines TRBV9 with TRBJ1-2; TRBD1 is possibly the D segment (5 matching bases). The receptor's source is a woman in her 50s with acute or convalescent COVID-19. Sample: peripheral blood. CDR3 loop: CASSPSQGVSLYGYTF. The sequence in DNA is TGTGCCAGCAGCCCCAGCCAAGGGGTTAGTTTGTATGGCTACACCTTC.